These T cell receptor beta chains were read from a single sample in a study of cytotoxic CD8 clonotypes in ibrutinib-treated CLL. Only in-frame clones appear in the TCRdb table, and some are missing; sequencing was by immunoSEQ multiplex PCR. Here the sample spans around 310,000 clones, roughly 85% being singletons. Sequenced here: PBMCs, sampled before ibrutinib treatment. The source is a human donor with chronic lymphocytic leukemia. CDR3s include the opening cysteine and the closing phenylalanine or tryptophan. D genes are given only for firm matches. Not every row has a clone size; where given, it reads once, few, many or a size class.

v_call	d_call	j_call	clone_size	cdr3_nt	cdr3_aa
TRBV19	-	TRBJ1-1	-	TGTGCCAGTAGTATAGACAGGGAGGTTGAGGCGGCTTTCTTT	CASSIDREVEAAFF
TRBV1	-	TRBJ1-5	-	TGCATGTTACAGGGCTCCAATCAGCCCCAGCATTTT	CMLQGSNQPQHF
TRBV10-3	-	TRBJ2-2	-	TGTGCCATCACCGAGATGGACACCGGGGAGCTGTTTTTT	CAITEMDTGELFF
TRBV9	TRBD2	TRBJ2-2	-	TGTGCCAGCAGCCTCCGCTTCCCTAGCGGGAGGGGGTCGTTCGCTCCCGGGGAGCTGTTTTTT	CASSLRFPSGRGSFAPGELFF
TRBV6-5	-	TRBJ1-1	-	TGTGCCAGCAGTCGGGCAACGAACACTGAAGCTTTCTTT	CASSRATNTEAFF
TRBV7-3	-	TRBJ2-7	-	TGTGCCAGCAGCGATTTCTCCAGGAACGAGCAGTACTTC	CASSDFSRNEQYF
TRBV7-9	-	TRBJ2-7	-	TGTGCCAGCAGCCCTCACAGTGCGAGGGGTTCCTACGAGCAGTACTTC	CASSPHSARGSYEQYF
TRBV18	-	TRBJ1-4	-	TGTGCCAGCTCACCAACGACCGTAGGTGTTAATGAAAAACTGTTTTTT	CASSPTTVGVNEKLFF
TRBV7-9	-	TRBJ1-1	-	TGTGCCAGCACCCAAGACGGTCAGGGGGCTTTCTTT	CASTQDGQGAFF
TRBV7-9	-	TRBJ1-3	-	TGTGCCAGCAGCTTGTATTCTGGAAACACCATATATTTT	CASSLYSGNTIYF
TRBV9	TRBD2	TRBJ2-5	-	TGTGCCAGCAGCCAAAGCGGGGCGTACCAAGAGACCCAGTACTTC	CASSQSGAYQETQYF
TRBV10-3	-	TRBJ1-2	few	TGTGCCATCAGTGGTTCTCCAGGGTACGGCTACACCTTC	CAISGSPGYGYTF
TRBV11-2	TRBD1	TRBJ2-7	once	TGTGCCAGCAGCGGAGCCGGGACAGGGGTGGGTGGCGAGCAGTACTTC	CASSGAGTGVGGEQYF
TRBV6-5	TRBD2	TRBJ2-3	-	TGTGCCAGCAGCTCGAGCGGGAGGGCCGGAGATACGCAGTATTTT	CASSSSGRAGDTQYF
TRBV7-8	-	TRBJ1-5	once	TGTGCCAGCAGCGCCAACTCGATGGGGAACCAGCCCCAGCATTTT	CASSANSMGNQPQHF
TRBV6-5	TRBD2	TRBJ2-7	-	TGTGCCAGCAGGCCGGGACTAGCGCTCGAGCAGTACTTC	CASRPGLALEQYF
TRBV10-3	-	TRBJ2-3	-	TGTGCCATCAGTGGCGGAGGGAGCACAGATACGCAGTATTTT	CAISGGGSTDTQYF
TRBV19	TRBD1	TRBJ1-2	once	TGTGCCAGTAGCCTCAATCCCGGGACAGGGTTTGGCTACACCTTC	CASSLNPGTGFGYTF
TRBV9	TRBD1	TRBJ2-7	-	TGTGCCAGCAGCAAGACAGGGGGCATAACCTACGAGCAGTACTTC	CASSKTGGITYEQYF
TRBV28	TRBD1	TRBJ2-2	few	TGTGCCAGCGACGGGACAGGGGCGACCGGGGAGCTGTTTTTT	CASDGTGATGELFF
TRBV29-1	-	TRBJ2-3	-	TGCAGCGTTGAAGGAGGGGGCACAGATACGCAGTATTTT	CSVEGGGTDTQYF
TRBV25-1	TRBD2	TRBJ2-1	-	TGTGCCAGCCAACTAGCGGGAGGGTTCAATGAGCAGTTCTTC	CASQLAGGFNEQFF
TRBV5-6	-	TRBJ2-5	-	TGTGCCAGCAGCTCAAATGGGGCCGAGACCCAGTACTTC	CASSSNGAETQYF
TRBV5-4	-	TRBJ2-7	-	TGTGCCAGCAGCCCAGACAGTACTTCCTACGAGCAGTACTTC	CASSPDSTSYEQYF
TRBV9	-	TRBJ2-7	few	TGTGCCAGCAGCGTAGAGGGGCACACAACCTACGAGCAGTACTTC	CASSVEGHTTYEQYF
TRBV4-1	-	TRBJ2-2	-	TGCGCCAGCAGCCGAACAGGAGCCGCGGGGACCGGGGAGCTGTTTTTT	CASSRTGAAGTGELFF
TRBV7-2	-	TRBJ2-7	-	TGTGCCAGCAGCTTAGGGACAGCCTACGAGCAGTACTTC	CASSLGTAYEQYF
TRBV2	TRBD1	TRBJ1-5	-	TGTGCCAGCATCGGGTCAGGGGGCGCCGGCAATCAGCCCCAGCATTTT	CASIGSGGAGNQPQHF
TRBV7-9	-	TRBJ2-7	-	TGTGCCAGCAGCGCGCCAGGACTGGGAATCGAGCAGTACTTC	CASSAPGLGIEQYF
TRBV5-1	-	TRBJ2-3	-	TGCGCCAGCGCGAGAGGGACGGGGATCACAGATACGCAGTATTTT	CASARGTGITDTQYF
TRBV12-5	-	TRBJ1-1	-	TGTGCTAGTGGCCCAGACCACGGTAGGTCTGAAGCTTTCTTT	CASGPDHGRSEAFF
TRBV30	-	TRBJ2-5	few	TGTGCCTGGTCAGACCCGGGAACGCAAGAGACCCAGTACTTC	CAWSDPGTQETQYF
TRBV9	TRBD2	TRBJ2-3	once	TGTGCCAGCAGCGTTCTAGCGGGACCCACAGATACGCAGTATTTT	CASSVLAGPTDTQYF
TRBV9	-	TRBJ1-5	-	TGTGCCAGCAGCTTCGGGGGAGATCAGCCCCAGCATTTT	CASSFGGDQPQHF
TRBV7-3	TRBD2	TRBJ2-1	-	TGTGCCAGCAGTAGAAGCGGGAGGGCGGGCAATGAGCAGTTCTTC	CASSRSGRAGNEQFF
TRBV6-5	-	TRBJ1-1	-	TGTGCCAGCATTACTTTCACTGAAGCTTTCTTT	CASITFTEAFF
TRBV7-2	-	TRBJ1-1	once	TGTGCCAGCAGCTTAGCTTTGGGGAGCTACTCAAGGGGGACTGAAGCTTTCTTT	CASSLALGSYSRGTEAFF
TRBV28	-	TRBJ2-4	-	TGTGCCAGCAGTTTAATAGGACAGTCTGAACTTCAGTACTTC	CASSLIGQSELQYF
TRBV19	-	TRBJ1-4	-	TGTGCCAGTAGTTCCGGTGAAAAACTGTTTTTT	CASSSGEKLFF
TRBV15	-	TRBJ2-2	-	TGTGCCACCAGCAGATCGTTTCAGGGCCACGGGGAGCTGTTTTTT	CATSRSFQGHGELFF
TRBV4-3	-	TRBJ1-4	-	TGCGCCAGCAGCCAAGATGCGGCACCTGCAACTAATGAAAAACTGTTTTTT	CASSQDAAPATNEKLFF
TRBV4-3	-	TRBJ1-1	-	TGCGCCAGCAGCCAAGTCGTGGTGAACACTGAAGCTTTCTTT	CASSQVVVNTEAFF
TRBV14	-	TRBJ2-1	-	TGTGCCAGCAGCCTAAATCCAGTGGAATCCTACAATGAGCAGTTCTTC	CASSLNPVESYNEQFF
TRBV29-1	-	TRBJ2-1	-	TGCAGCGTTGAGACAGAGACCCAGTTCTTC	CSVETETQFF
TRBV6-5	TRBD2	TRBJ2-1	-	TGTGCCAGCAGTCCCGGGACTAGCGGCTTAGAGCAGTTCTTC	CASSPGTSGLEQFF
TRBV19	-	TRBJ2-3	-	TGTGCCAGTAGTATAGTAAGCGGTGTTCCAGATACGCAGTATTTT	CASSIVSGVPDTQYF
TRBV25-1	-	TRBJ2-4	-	TGTGCCAGCAGTCAGGGGCCGATGGGGTACTTC	CASSQGPMGYF
TRBV18	-	TRBJ1-1	few	TGTGCCAGCTCACCAGCGGACACTGAAGCTTTCTTT	CASSPADTEAFF
TRBV27	-	TRBJ2-1	few	TGTGCCAGCAGGGTGACGGCCCTCCATGAGCAGTTCTTC	CASRVTALHEQFF
TRBV11-2	TRBD2	TRBJ2-1	-	TGTGCCAGCAGCAAACTAGCGGGAGTTTCCTACAATGAGCAGTTCTTC	CASSKLAGVSYNEQFF
TRBV6-5	-	TRBJ2-7	few	TGTGCCAGCAGCCAAGTAGTCCGATCCTACGAGCAGTACTTC	CASSQVVRSYEQYF
TRBV10-3	TRBD2	TRBJ2-1	-	TGTGCCATCACCACTAGCGGAGTTTACAATGAGCAGTTCTTC	CAITTSGVYNEQFF
TRBV28	TRBD1	TRBJ1-2	-	TGTGCCAGCAGTTTAGGACAGGGTGGCGCTGGCTACACCTTC	CASSLGQGGAGYTF
TRBV12-5	-	TRBJ2-3	-	TGTGCTAGTGGTTTGGTCGTGGCAGTCACAGATACGCAGTATTTT	CASGLVVAVTDTQYF
TRBV27	-	TRBJ1-5	-	TGTGCCAGCAGTCCGGACAGAAATCAGCCCCAGCATTTT	CASSPDRNQPQHF
TRBV2	TRBD1	TRBJ2-5	-	TGTGCCAGCAGTGAGGTTGGGACAGGGGACCAAGAGACCCAGTACTTC	CASSEVGTGDQETQYF
TRBV20-1	-	TRBJ2-1	-	TGCAGTGCCCCCTTTTACAATGAGCAGTTCTTC	CSAPFYNEQFF
TRBV7-2	-	TRBJ2-3	-	TGTGCCAGCAGCGCCCAAACCCCAGATACGCAGTATTTT	CASSAQTPDTQYF
TRBV4-2	TRBD2	TRBJ2-1	-	TGTGCCAGCAGCCCGTCCGGGGCGGGGGACAATGAGCAGTTCTTC	CASSPSGAGDNEQFF
TRBV7-3	TRBD2	TRBJ2-7	-	TGTGCCAGCAGCCTGGGGGGGACTCCGACCTACGAGCAGTACTTC	CASSLGGTPTYEQYF